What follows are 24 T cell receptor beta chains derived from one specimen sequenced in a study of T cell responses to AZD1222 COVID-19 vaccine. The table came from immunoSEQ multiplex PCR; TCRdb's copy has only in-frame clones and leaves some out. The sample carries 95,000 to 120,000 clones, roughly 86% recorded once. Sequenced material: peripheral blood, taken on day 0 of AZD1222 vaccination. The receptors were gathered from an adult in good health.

Written as DNA, the CDR3 is TGTGCCAGCAGTGAGACAGCGTCTTTTTCACCCCTCCACTTT. Its protein is CASSETASFSPLHF. The genes are TRBV25-1 and TRBJ1-6, with D perhaps matching TRBD1 (5 bases). Germline V CDR1 and CDR2: MGHDK, SYGVNS. The CDR3 covers 14 residues. The germline V and J ends were trimmed by 3 bases and 9 bases, with 12 bases remaining between them.

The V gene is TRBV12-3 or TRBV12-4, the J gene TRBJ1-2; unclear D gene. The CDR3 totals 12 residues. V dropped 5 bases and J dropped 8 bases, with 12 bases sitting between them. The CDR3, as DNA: TGTGCCAGCAGTCCCGGAAGAGGAGGCTACACCTTC. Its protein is CASSPGRGGYTF.

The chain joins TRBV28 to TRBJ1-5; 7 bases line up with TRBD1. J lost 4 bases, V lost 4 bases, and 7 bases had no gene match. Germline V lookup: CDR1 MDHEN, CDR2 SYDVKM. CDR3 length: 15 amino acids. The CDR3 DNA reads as TGTGCCAGCAGTTCCCGACAGGGATTGAATCAGCCCCAGCATTTT. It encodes CASSSRQGLNQPQHF.

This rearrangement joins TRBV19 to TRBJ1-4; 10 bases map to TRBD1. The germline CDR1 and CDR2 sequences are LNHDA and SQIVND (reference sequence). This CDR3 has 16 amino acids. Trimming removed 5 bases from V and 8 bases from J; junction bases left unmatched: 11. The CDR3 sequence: CASSEPGTGEGEKLFF. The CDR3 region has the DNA TGTGCCAGTAGTGAACCTGGGACAGGGGAAGGGGAAAAACTGTTTTTT.

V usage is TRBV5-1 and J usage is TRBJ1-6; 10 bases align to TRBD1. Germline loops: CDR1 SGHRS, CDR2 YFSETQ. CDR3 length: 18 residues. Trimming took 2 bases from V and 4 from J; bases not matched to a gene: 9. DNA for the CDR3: TGCGCCAGCAGCTTTACTGGGACAGGGGTCGTTTATAATTCACCCCTCCACTTT. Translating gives CASSFTGTGVVYNSPLHF.

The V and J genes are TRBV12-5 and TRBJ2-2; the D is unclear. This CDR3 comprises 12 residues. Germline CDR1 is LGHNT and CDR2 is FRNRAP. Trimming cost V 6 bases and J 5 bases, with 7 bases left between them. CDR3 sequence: CASGMGTGELFF. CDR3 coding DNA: TGTGCTAGTGGCATGGGTACCGGGGAGCTGTTTTTT.

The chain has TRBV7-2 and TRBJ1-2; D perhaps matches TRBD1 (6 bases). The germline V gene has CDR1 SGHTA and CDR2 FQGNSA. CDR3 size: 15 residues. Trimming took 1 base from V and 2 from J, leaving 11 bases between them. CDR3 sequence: CASSLVEGGNYGYTF. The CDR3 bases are TGTGCCAGCAGCTTAGTTGAGGGGGGGAACTATGGCTACACCTTC.

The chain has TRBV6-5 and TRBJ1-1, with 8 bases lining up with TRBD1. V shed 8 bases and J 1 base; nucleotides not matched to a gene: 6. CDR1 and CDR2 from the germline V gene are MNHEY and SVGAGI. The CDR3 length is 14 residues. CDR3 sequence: CASSRDRSNTEAFF. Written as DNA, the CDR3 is TGTGCCAGCTCAAGGGACAGGTCGAACACTGAAGCTTTCTTT.

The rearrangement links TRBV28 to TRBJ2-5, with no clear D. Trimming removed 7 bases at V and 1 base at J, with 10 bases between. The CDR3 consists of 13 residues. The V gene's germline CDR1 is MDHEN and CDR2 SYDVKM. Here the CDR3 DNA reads TGTGCCAGCAAGAAAGGCAGCCAAGAGACCCAGTACTTC. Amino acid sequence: CASKKGSQETQYF.

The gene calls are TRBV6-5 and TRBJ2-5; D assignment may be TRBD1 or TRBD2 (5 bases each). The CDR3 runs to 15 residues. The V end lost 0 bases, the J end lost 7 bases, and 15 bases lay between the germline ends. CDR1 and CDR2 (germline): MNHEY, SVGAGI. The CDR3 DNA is TGTGCCAGCAGTTACTCGACAGCCCAGGCGGGGACCCAGTACTTC. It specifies CASSYSTAQAGTQYF.

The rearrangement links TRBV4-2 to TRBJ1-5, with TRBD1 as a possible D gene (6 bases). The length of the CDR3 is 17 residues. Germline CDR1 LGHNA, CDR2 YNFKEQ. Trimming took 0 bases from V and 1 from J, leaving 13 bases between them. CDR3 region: CASSQEGAHLSNQPQHF. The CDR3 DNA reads TGTGCCAGCAGCCAAGAGGGGGCACATTTGAGCAATCAGCCCCAGCATTTT.

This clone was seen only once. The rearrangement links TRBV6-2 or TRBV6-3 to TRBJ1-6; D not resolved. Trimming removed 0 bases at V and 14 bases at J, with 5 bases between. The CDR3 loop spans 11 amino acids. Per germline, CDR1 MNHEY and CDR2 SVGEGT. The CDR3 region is CASSYSSALHF. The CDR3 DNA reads TGTGCCAGCAGTTACTCGAGTGCCCTCCACTTT.

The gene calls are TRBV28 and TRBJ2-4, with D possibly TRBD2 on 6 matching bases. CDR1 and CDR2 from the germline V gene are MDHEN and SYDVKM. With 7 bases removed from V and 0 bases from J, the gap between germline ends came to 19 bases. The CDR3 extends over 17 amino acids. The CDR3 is CASTSAVLGEAKNIQYF. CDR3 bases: TGTGCCAGCACTAGCGCCGTGTTGGGGGAAGCCAAAAACATTCAGTACTTC.

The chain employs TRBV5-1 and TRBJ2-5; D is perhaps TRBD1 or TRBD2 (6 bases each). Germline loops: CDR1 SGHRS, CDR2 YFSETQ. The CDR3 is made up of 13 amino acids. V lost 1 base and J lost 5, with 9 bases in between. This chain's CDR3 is CASSLTGRETQYF. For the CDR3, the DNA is TGCGCCAGCAGCTTGACAGGGAGGGAGACCCAGTACTTC.

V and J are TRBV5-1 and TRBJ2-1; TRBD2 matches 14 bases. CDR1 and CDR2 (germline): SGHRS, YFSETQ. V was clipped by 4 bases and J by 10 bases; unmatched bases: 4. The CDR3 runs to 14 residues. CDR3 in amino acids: CASSAGTSGGEQFF. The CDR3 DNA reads TGCGCCAGCAGCGCTGGGACTAGCGGGGGAGAGCAGTTCTTC.

CDR3 sequence: CASSNGRGRNNEQFF. In DNA, the CDR3 is TGTGCCAGTAGTAACGGGCGGGGGCGCAACAATGAGCAGTTCTTC. The chain recombines TRBV19 with TRBJ2-1; weak D call: TRBD2 (7 bases). V shed 4 bases and J shed 5 bases, with 15 bases lying between them. This CDR3 is 15 amino acids long. Germline loops: CDR1 LNHDA, CDR2 SQIVND (reference sequence).

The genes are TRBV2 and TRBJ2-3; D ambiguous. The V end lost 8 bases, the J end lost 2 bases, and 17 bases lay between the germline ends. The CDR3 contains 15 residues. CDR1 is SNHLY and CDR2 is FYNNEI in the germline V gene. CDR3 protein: CASYYLGISTDTQYF. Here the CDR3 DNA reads TGTGCCAGCTATTACTTGGGGATCTCCACAGATACGCAGTATTTT.

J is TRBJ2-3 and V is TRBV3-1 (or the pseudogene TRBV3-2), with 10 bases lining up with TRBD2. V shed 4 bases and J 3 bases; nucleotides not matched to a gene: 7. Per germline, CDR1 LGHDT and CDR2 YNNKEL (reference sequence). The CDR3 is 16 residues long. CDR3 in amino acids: CASSLRSGGGTDTQYF. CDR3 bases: TGTGCCAGCAGCCTTCGGAGCGGGGGGGGTACAGATACGCAGTATTTT.

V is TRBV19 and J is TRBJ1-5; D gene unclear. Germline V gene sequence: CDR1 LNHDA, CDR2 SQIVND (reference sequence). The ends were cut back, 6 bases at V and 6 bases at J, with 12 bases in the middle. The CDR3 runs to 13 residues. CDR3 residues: CASSQTISQPQHF. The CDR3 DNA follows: TGTGCCAGTAGCCAGACAATTTCTCAGCCCCAGCATTTT.

This CDR3 reads CASSFSGGAGETQYF. As DNA, the CDR3 is TGTGCCAGCAGCTTCAGCGGGGGGGCTGGGGAGACCCAGTACTTC. The rearrangement joins TRBV7-2 to TRBJ2-5; 10 bases are shared with TRBD2. In germline, CDR1 is SGHTA, CDR2 FQGNSA. The CDR3 extends over 15 amino acids. V lost 3 bases to trimming and J lost 5 bases; unmatched junction nucleotides: 6.

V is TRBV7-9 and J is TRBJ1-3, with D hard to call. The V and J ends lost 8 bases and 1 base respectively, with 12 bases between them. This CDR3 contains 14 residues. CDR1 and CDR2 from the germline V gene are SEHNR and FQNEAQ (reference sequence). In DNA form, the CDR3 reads TGTGCCAGCGGCGGGTCGGAATCTGGAAACACCATATATTTT. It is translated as CASGGSESGNTIYF. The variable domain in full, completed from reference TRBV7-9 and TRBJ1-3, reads DTGVSQNPRHKITKRGQNVTFRCDPISEHNRLYWYRQTLGQGPEFLTYFQNEAQLEKSRLLSDRFSAERPKGSFSTLEIQRTEQGDSAMYLCASGGSESGNTIYFGEGSWLTVV.

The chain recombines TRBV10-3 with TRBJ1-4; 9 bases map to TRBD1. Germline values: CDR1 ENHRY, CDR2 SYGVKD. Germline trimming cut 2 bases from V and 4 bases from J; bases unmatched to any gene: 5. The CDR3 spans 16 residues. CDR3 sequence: CAISEPTGGHNEKLFF. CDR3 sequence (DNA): TGTGCCATCAGTGAGCCCACAGGGGGCCATAATGAAAAACTGTTTTTT.

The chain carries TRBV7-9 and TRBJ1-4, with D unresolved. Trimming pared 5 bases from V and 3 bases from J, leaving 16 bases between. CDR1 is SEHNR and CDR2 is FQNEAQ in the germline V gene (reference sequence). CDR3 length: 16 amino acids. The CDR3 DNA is TGTGCCAGCAGCCCGCTGGGGTTATCAGCTAATGAAAAACTGTTTTTT. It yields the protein CASSPLGLSANEKLFF.

The CDR3 sequence: CASSPDRMNTEAFF. The CDR3 DNA follows: TGTGCCAGCTCACCGGACAGAATGAACACTGAAGCTTTCTTT. The chain uses TRBV18 and TRBJ1-1, with D possibly TRBD1 on 6 matching bases. Germline CDR1 reads KGHSH; CDR2 reads LQKENI. Deletions cut 3 bases from V and 0 bases from J, with 8 bases between. The CDR3 has 14 residues.